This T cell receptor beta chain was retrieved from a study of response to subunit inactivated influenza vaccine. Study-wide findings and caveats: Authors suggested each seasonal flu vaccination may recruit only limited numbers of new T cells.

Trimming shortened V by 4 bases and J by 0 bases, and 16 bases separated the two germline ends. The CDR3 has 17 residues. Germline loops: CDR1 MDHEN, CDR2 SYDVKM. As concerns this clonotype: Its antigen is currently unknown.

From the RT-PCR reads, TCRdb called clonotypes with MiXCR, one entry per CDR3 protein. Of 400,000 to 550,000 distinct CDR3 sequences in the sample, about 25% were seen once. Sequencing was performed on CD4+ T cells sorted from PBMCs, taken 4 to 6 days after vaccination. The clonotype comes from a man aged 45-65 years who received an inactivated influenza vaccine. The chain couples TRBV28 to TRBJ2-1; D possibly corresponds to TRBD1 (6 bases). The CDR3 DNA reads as TGTGCCAGCAGTTCCCTCTGGGGGCTGAGCTCCTACAATGAGCAGTTCTTC. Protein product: CASSSLWGLSSYNEQFF.